Listed here are 14 T cell receptor beta chains from one sample, sequenced in a study of blood T cell repertoires in COVID-19. Sequenced by immunoSEQ multiplex PCR; TCRdb stores in-frame clones only, minus some. The repertoire holds about 250,000 clones, with roughly nine tenths as singletons. Material for sequencing was peripheral blood. The receptor source for this set is a woman between 55 and 75 years old who had recovered from COVID-19.

In its sample, this clone was seen a few times. This chain links TRBV6-5 with TRBJ1-1; D might be TRBD1 (5 bases). CDR3 length: 13 amino acids. Trimming removed 7 bases from V and 0 bases from J, with 9 bases in between. Germline V gene data show CDR1 as MNHEY and CDR2 as SVGAGI. For the CDR3, the DNA is TGTGCCAGCACCCGGACACTGAACACTGAAGCTTTCTTT. It yields the protein CASTRTLNTEAFF.

The rearrangement joins TRBV5-4 to TRBJ2-2, with 9 bases that match TRBD2. Germline CDR1 SGHNT, CDR2 YYREEE (reference sequence). V lost 4 bases and J lost 7; bases outside the gene matches: 11. CDR3 length: 16 amino acids. CDR3 sequence: CASSPGGAGGNGELFF. The CDR3 nucleotides are TGTGCCAGCAGCCCCGGCGGAGCGGGGGGAAACGGGGAGCTGTTTTTT.

V gene TRBV6-2 or TRBV6-3 combines with J gene TRBJ2-7; tentatively, D is TRBD2 (5 bases). The ends were cut back, 2 bases at V and 3 bases at J, with 17 bases in the middle. The CDR3 has 16 residues. Germline V lookup: CDR1 MNHEY, CDR2 SVGEGT. The CDR3 region is CASSYRVWELNYEQYF. The CDR3 bases are TGTGCCAGCAGTTACCGGGTGTGGGAGTTAAACTACGAGCAGTACTTC.

This clone occurred once. Here the CDR3 reads CASSESGNYGYTF. The CDR3 DNA reads TGTGCCAGCAGTGAATCGGGGAACTATGGCTACACCTTC. The V gene is TRBV6-1, the J gene TRBJ1-2; D is unclear. With 2 bases removed from V and 2 bases from J, the gap between germline ends came to 6 bases. CDR1 and CDR2 from the germline V gene are MNHNS and SASEGT. The CDR3 is 13 amino acids.

Details on this clone: The sample contains more than one DNA sequence encoding this CDR3. V usage is TRBV5-1 and J usage is TRBJ1-1, with a possible D match to TRBD1 (6 bases). CDR1 and CDR2 from the germline V gene are SGHRS and YFSETQ. The CDR3 runs to 13 residues. V was pared by 3 bases and J by 2 bases, with 8 bases between. The CDR3, as DNA: TGCGCCAGCAGCTCACAGGGAAACACTGAAGCTTTCTTT. Its translation is CASSSQGNTEAFF.

This chain uses TRBV5-1 with TRBJ2-7, with 15 bases matching TRBD2. CDR1 is SGHRS and CDR2 is YFSETQ in the germline V gene. The V gene end was trimmed by 4 bases and the J gene end by 6 bases; junction bases not matched to a gene: 14. The CDR3 covers 18 residues. CDR3 in DNA: TGCGCCAGCAGCCCCGGGACTAGCGGGGGGACTTTCCGTGGCGAGCAGTACTTC. This encodes CASSPGTSGGTFRGEQYF.

The V and J genes are TRBV6-5 and TRBJ1-2; no reliable D call. The V end was cut by 7 bases, the J end by 7 bases, with 13 bases between. The CDR3 runs to 12 residues. Germline-derived CDR1 and CDR2 are MNHEY and SVGAGI. For the CDR3, the DNA is TGTGCCAGCACCAAGGGAGGACGTGGCTACACCTTC. Translation gives CASTKGGRGYTF.

This clone appeared a single time. The chain joins TRBV13 to TRBJ1-4; the match to TRBD1 covers 8 bases. With 5 bases clipped from V and 8 bases from J, the junction kept 4 bases outside the gene matches. The germline CDR1 and CDR2 sequences are PRHDT and FYEKMQ (reference sequence). The CDR3 spans 13 residues. CDR3 amino acids: CASSRQGSEKLFF. CDR3 sequence (DNA): TGTGCCAGCAGCCGACAGGGGAGCGAAAAACTGTTTTTT. The full variable domain, rest sourced from reference TRBV13 and TRBJ1-4, is AAGVIQSPRHLIKEKRETATLKCYPIPRHDTVYWYQQGPGQDPQFLISFYEKMQSDKGSIPDRFSAQQFSDYHSELNMSSLELGDSALYFCASSRQGSEKLFFGSGTQLSVL.

The V call is TRBV19, the J call TRBJ1-3, with D possibly being TRBD1 (5 bases). Trimming removed 7 bases from V and 8 bases from J, with 9 bases in between. Germline V CDR1 and CDR2: LNHDA, SQIVND (reference sequence). CDR3 length: 11 amino acids. The CDR3 DNA follows: TGTGCCAGTAACTCAGGGTACACCATATATTTT. Its translation: CASNSGYTIYF.

The rearrangement links TRBV7-6 to TRBJ1-6, with 8 bases that match TRBD1. In germline, CDR1 is SGHVS, CDR2 FNYEAQ. The length of the CDR3 is 18 residues. V lost 3 bases, J lost 0 bases, and 7 bases stayed unmatched. The CDR3 DNA reads TGTGCCAGCAGCTTTAGTACAGGGGGGAGCTCCTATAATTCACCCCTCCACTTT. Protein sequence: CASSFSTGGSSYNSPLHF.

Concerning this clone itself: One junction end disagrees with the germline gene, perhaps due to a read error. The chain links TRBV7-7 to TRBJ2-1, with TRBD2 matching 15 bases. Germline CDR1 SSHAT, CDR2 FNYEAQ (reference sequence). The CDR3 is made up of 18 amino acids. CDR3 region: CASSGRTSGGAMYNEQFF. For the CDR3, the DNA is TGTGCTAGCAGCGGGCGGACTAGCGGGGGGGCCATGTACAATGAGCAGTTCTTC. Variable domain in full (rest from reference TRBV7-7 and TRBJ2-1): GAGVSQSPRYKVTKRGQDVTLRCDPISSHATLYWYQQALGQGPEFLTYFNYEAQPDKSGLPSDRFSAERPEGSISTLTIQRTEQRDSAMYRCASSGRTSGGAMYNEQFFGPGTRLTVL.

Of note for this clone: The sample has other DNA sequences that encode this CDR3 too. This chain joins TRBV5-1 and TRBJ2-3, with 10 bases fitting TRBD2. This CDR3 contains 16 residues. The germline CDR1 and CDR2 sequences are SGHRS and YFSETQ. J gave up 1 base and V 0 bases, and 2 bases lay outside the gene matches. The CDR3 nucleotides are TGCGCCAGCAGCTTGGGTCTAGCGGGGGGCACAGATACGCAGTATTTT. Translated, it gives CASSLGLAGGTDTQYF. The complete variable domain, with remaining parts taken from reference TRBV5-1 and TRBJ2-3, reads KAGVTQTPRYLIKTRGQQVTLSCSPISGHRSVSWYQQTPGQGLQFLFEYFSETQRNKGNFPGRFSGRQFSNSRSEMNVSTLELGDSALYLCASSLGLAGGTDTQYFGPGTRLTVL.

The rearrangement joins TRBV11-1 to TRBJ2-1; 10 positions match TRBD2. V lost 5 bases, J lost 6 bases, and 7 bases stayed unmatched. This CDR3 region has 15 residues. Germline V gives CDR1 SGHAT, CDR2 FQDESV (reference sequence). DNA of the CDR3: TGTGCCAGCAGCCAAAGCGGGGGGGCAGTCAATGAGCAGTTCTTC. Translating gives CASSQSGGAVNEQFF.

The rearrangement uses TRBV29-1 and TRBJ2-7, with D possibly matching TRBD2 (6 bases). V lost 4 bases and J 0 bases, leaving 10 bases between the germline ends. Germline CDR1 is SQVTM and CDR2 is ANQGSEA. The CDR3 contains 13 residues. The CDR3 region has the DNA TGCAGCGTTGGCCGGGGGATCTCCTACGAGCAGTACTTC. This codes for CSVGRGISYEQYF.